This TCR beta chain was recovered during a study of spatial heterogeneity in lung cancer. Whole-study context: Consistently, beta-chain sequences turned up in larger numbers than alpha-chain sequences did. Notes on the study in general: Detection of ubiquitous tumor TCRs in blood was higher at resection than follow-up.

The sample's time point: sample taken at primary tumor resection. Sequencing covered unsorted whole RNA taken from tumor, nontumor lung or frozen PBMC. There were 70 to 80 donors, all of them untreated patients with early-stage non-small cell lung cancer. V lost 3 bases and J 8 bases, leaving 14 bases between the germline ends. Germline lookup yields CDR1 KGHDR and CDR2 SFDVKD. CDR3 length: 14 amino acids. The sample holds many counts of this clonotype. Its antigen remains unknown. TCR cDNA molecules each had a unique molecular identifier. From the 5' RACE reads, TCRdb called clonotypes with MiXCR, one entry per CDR3 protein. Of over 25,000 distinct CDR3 sequences listed, 7.5% to 9.5% were seen once; the top ten hold under 40%.

V and J are TRBV24-1 and TRBJ2-3, with D possibly being TRBD1 (6 bases). The sample here was PBMCs, taken at surgery. This sequence was found in a female donor with early-stage non-small cell lung cancer. The CDR3 here is CATSDHRVSGTQYF. CDR3 DNA sequence: TGTGCCACCAGTGATCACAGGGTGTCGGGTACGCAGTATTTT.